The 12 T cell receptor beta chains in this list originate from one sample, sequenced in a study of cytomegalovirus exposure and HLA in healthy donors. Primers for the PCR totalled 60 Vbeta and 13 Jbeta. Sequencing was performed with immunoSEQ multiplex PCR; in TCRdb, only in-frame clones are kept and a portion is missing. Among 75,000 to 100,000 clones listed, around three quarters were seen once. The sample was PBMCs. Every receptor here comes from a man aged 55 to 70 in good health and CMV-seropositive.

The chain joins TRBV5-4 to TRBJ2-5; TRBD1 matches at 7 bases. Trimming removed 1 base from V and 4 bases from J; junction bases left unmatched: 7. The length of the CDR3 is 15 residues. Germline V CDR1 and CDR2: SGHNT, YYREEE (reference sequence). As DNA, the CDR3 is TGTGCCAGCAGCTTGCCCATGACAGGGCGAGAGACCCAGTACTTC. It codes for CASSLPMTGRETQYF.

The chain carries TRBV6-5 and TRBJ2-7; 7 nucleotides match TRBD2. The CDR3 covers 12 residues. J was trimmed by 5 bases and V by 8 bases; bases with no gene match: 6. The V gene's germline CDR1 is MNHEY and CDR2 SVGAGI. CDR3 DNA: TGTGCCAGCCGGGCGGGAGACCACGAGCAGTACTTC. Amino acids: CASRAGDHEQYF.

This clone is a singleton in its sample. V usage is TRBV27 and J usage is TRBJ1-1; 12 bases are a match to TRBD1. With 5 bases clipped from V and 4 bases from J, the junction kept 8 bases outside the gene matches. CDR1 and CDR2 from the germline V gene are MNHEY and SMNVEV (reference sequence). There are 16 residues in the CDR3. This chain's CDR3 is CASSPAGTGGLTEAFF. For the CDR3, the DNA is TGTGCCAGCAGTCCTGCCGGGACAGGGGGCCTCACTGAAGCTTTCTTT.

The chain joins TRBV6-5 to TRBJ2-3; 10 positions match TRBD2. Germline CDR1 and CDR2: MNHEY and SVGAGI. The CDR3 is 13 amino acids. Unmatched junction bases numbered 4, after V lost 11 bases and J lost 2 bases. In nucleotides, the CDR3 is TGTGCCTCTAGCGGGGGCCACACAGATACGCAGTATTTT. Encoded protein: CASSGGHTDTQYF.

The V gene is TRBV5-4, the J gene TRBJ2-5; D remains unclear. Trimming cost V 4 bases and J 2 bases, with 12 bases left between them. Germline lookup yields CDR1 SGHNT and CDR2 YYREEE (reference sequence). The CDR3 length is 14 residues. The CDR3 nucleotides are TGTGCCAGCAGCCTGGGTCAGAAACAAGAGACCCAGTACTTC. This translates into CASSLGQKQETQYF.

This clone has a single count. This chain links TRBV2 with TRBJ2-2; a possible D gene is TRBD1 (6 bases). V was trimmed by 6 bases and J by 1 base, leaving 9 bases between them. The CDR3 contains 14 residues. The germline CDR1 and CDR2 sequences are SNHLY and FYNNEI. DNA for the CDR3: TGTGCCAGCAGACGGACAGAGAACACCGGGGAGCTGTTTTTT. Translated, it gives CASRRTENTGELFF.

V and J are TRBV7-9 and TRBJ2-5; 10 bases agree with TRBD1. The germline CDR1 and CDR2 sequences are SEHNR and FQNEAQ (reference sequence). The CDR3 is 16 amino acids. V gave up 6 bases and J gave up 1 base; unmatched junction bases: 8. The CDR3 here is CASRGGTGDGQETQYF. The CDR3 nucleotides read TGTGCCAGCAGGGGAGGGACAGGGGATGGCCAAGAGACCCAGTACTTC.

The chain combines TRBV27 with TRBJ2-7, with 11 bases fitting TRBD1. The V and J ends lost 6 bases and 3 bases, in that order; junction bases with no gene match: 1. The CDR3 sequence is 13 residues long. Germline V gene lookup returns CDR1 MNHEY and CDR2 SMNVEV (reference sequence). The CDR3: CASRGTGGYEQYF. The CDR3 coding sequence is TGTGCCAGCAGGGGGACAGGGGGCTACGAGCAGTACTTC.

This clone appeared a single time. The chain employs TRBV9 and TRBJ2-7; TRBD1 matches 10 bases. The CDR3 covers 16 residues. V trimming: 4 bases; J trimming: 0 bases; junction bases outside the gene matches: 7. Per the germline V gene, CDR1 is SGDLS and CDR2 is YYNGEE. The CDR3: CASSPRQGALSYEQYF. DNA for the CDR3: TGTGCCAGCAGCCCAAGACAGGGGGCCCTCTCCTACGAGCAGTACTTC.

About this clone: One end of the junction varies from germline; a read error may be responsible. This chain joins TRBV7-9 and TRBJ1-1; no clear D. The CDR3 consists of 12 residues. Germline CDR1 and CDR2: SEHNR and FQNEAQ (reference sequence). The DNA of the CDR3 is TGTTCCAGCAGCTTACTTAACACTGAAGCTTTCTTT. Translation gives CSSSLLNTEAFF.

The chain has TRBV10-3 and TRBJ2-7, with no clear D. Trimming left V 7 bases short and J 0 bases short, with 13 bases between. The length of the CDR3 is 14 residues. Germline V gene sequence: CDR1 ENHRY, CDR2 SYGVKD. The CDR3 here is CAINSGPLSYEQYF. CDR3 DNA sequence: TGTGCCATCAACTCGGGTCCTCTCTCCTACGAGCAGTACTTC.

The J gene is TRBJ2-1, the V gene TRBV6-6, with D perhaps TRBD1 (6 bases). V was trimmed by 10 bases and J by 8 bases, leaving 15 bases between them. The germline gives CDR1 MNHNY, CDR2 SVGAGI (reference sequence). This CDR3 has 12 residues. CDR3 DNA sequence: TGTGCCACCTCCCAGGGGTCCGATGAGCAGTTCTTC. Its protein product is CATSQGSDEQFF.